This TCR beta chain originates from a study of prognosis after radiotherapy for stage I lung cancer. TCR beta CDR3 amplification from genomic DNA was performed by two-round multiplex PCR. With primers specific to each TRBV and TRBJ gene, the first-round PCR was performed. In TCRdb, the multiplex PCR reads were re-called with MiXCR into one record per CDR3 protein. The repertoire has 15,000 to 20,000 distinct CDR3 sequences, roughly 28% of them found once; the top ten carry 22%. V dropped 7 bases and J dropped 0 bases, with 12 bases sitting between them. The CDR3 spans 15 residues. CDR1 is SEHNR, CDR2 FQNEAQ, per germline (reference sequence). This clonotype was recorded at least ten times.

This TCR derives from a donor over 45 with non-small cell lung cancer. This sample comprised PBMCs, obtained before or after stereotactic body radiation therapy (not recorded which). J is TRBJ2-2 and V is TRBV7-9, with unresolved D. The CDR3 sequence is CASTSTPPNTGELFF. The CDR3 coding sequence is TGTGCCAGCACCTCCACACCACCGAACACCGGGGAGCTGTTTTTT.